Shown below are 25 T cell receptor beta chains from a single sample sequenced in a study of blood T cell repertoires in COVID-19. TCRdb's table, derived via immunoSEQ multiplex PCR, lists solely in-frame clones and lacks some. The table lists 150,000 to 200,000 clones, around 82% of them singletons. The sequenced material came from peripheral blood. The receptors here all came from a man at least 80 years old with COVID-19, enrolled during active disease.

This clone showed up just once. The chain links TRBV6-6 to TRBJ2-1; D is unresolved. The CDR3 is 15 residues long. Trimming stripped 6 bases from V and 5 bases from J, with 17 bases between. The V gene's germline CDR1 is MNHNY and CDR2 SVGAGI (reference sequence). The CDR3 DNA reads as TGTGCCAGCAGCCACCCACGCTTGCCGGACAATGAGCAGTTCTTC. Its translation: CASSHPRLPDNEQFF.

The gene calls are TRBV5-1 and TRBJ2-5, with TRBD1 matching over 7 bases. CDR1 and CDR2 from the germline V gene are SGHRS and YFSETQ. J was trimmed by 0 bases and V by 1 base; bases with no gene match: 6. This CDR3 contains 16 residues. CDR3 loop: CASSLSTGSYQETQYF. The CDR3 DNA is TGCGCCAGCAGCTTGTCGACAGGGTCCTACCAAGAGACCCAGTACTTC.

This chain links TRBV12-3 or TRBV12-4 with TRBJ2-1; D gene unclear. CDR3 length: 11 amino acids. With 7 bases removed from V and 6 bases from J, the gap between germline ends came to 7 bases. CDR3 loop: CASIAFNEQFF. The CDR3 coding sequence is TGTGCCAGCATAGCATTCAATGAGCAGTTCTTC.

The chain recombines TRBV28 with TRBJ1-1; D gene uncertain. The germline V gene encodes CDR1 MDHEN and CDR2 SYDVKM. The CDR3 extends over 14 amino acids. The V gene lost 4 bases and the J gene lost 3 bases, with 12 bases spanning the gap. The CDR3 DNA follows: TGTGCCAGCAGTTCTCAGATCGGGGACACTGAAGCTTTCTTT. It yields the protein CASSSQIGDTEAFF.

This clone was counted only a few times. The chain employs TRBV2 and TRBJ2-1; D ambiguous. The CDR3 is made up of 12 amino acids. V lost 3 bases, J lost 7 bases, and 7 bases lay in between. CDR1 SNHLY and CDR2 FYNNEI come from the germline V gene. This CDR3 reads CASSDQLNEQFF. The CDR3, as DNA: TGTGCCAGCAGTGACCAGTTGAATGAGCAGTTCTTC.

CDR3 residues: CASSPTGGASGNTIYF. DNA of the CDR3: TGTGCCAGCAGTCCTACAGGGGGCGCCTCTGGAAACACCATATATTTT. This chain connects TRBV7-9 to TRBJ1-3, with 9 bases aligning to TRBD1. Germline V gene sequence: CDR1 SEHNR, CDR2 FQNEAQ (reference sequence). The CDR3 extends over 16 amino acids. After removal of 6 bases from V and 0 bases from J, the junction contained 6 bases not matched to a gene.

The rearrangement uses TRBV6-6 and TRBJ2-4; TRBD1 matches 7 bases. CDR3 size: 14 residues. Germline V CDR1 and CDR2: MNHNY, SVGAGI (reference sequence). V lost 6 bases and J lost 8; bases outside the gene matches: 10. CDR3 nucleotides: TGTGCCAGCAGCGCGACAGGGCCCGGTGACATTCAGTACTTC. Its protein is CASSATGPGDIQYF.

The genes are TRBV18 and TRBJ1-1; D gene uncertain. This CDR3 has 17 amino acids. In germline, CDR1 is KGHSH, CDR2 LQKENI. V dropped 7 bases and J dropped 4 bases, with 25 bases sitting between them. The CDR3 DNA is TGTGCCAGCTTTTCTGGTGTGGGGAGCCAGGCCAGCACTGAAGCTTTCTTT. Translation gives CASFSGVGSQASTEAFF.

This clone was detected only a few times. The chain uses TRBV7-8 and TRBJ1-4; the match to TRBD1 covers 9 bases. J lost 4 bases, V lost 6 bases, and 6 bases had no gene match. Germline assignment: CDR1 SGHVS and CDR2 FQNEAQ. CDR3 size: 15 residues. The CDR3 region has the DNA TGTGCCAGCAGTACTCGGACAGGGGTTAATGAAAAACTGTTTTTT. Amino acids: CASSTRTGVNEKLFF.

V is TRBV5-6 and J is TRBJ2-7; a possible D gene is TRBD1 (6 bases). The CDR3 has 15 residues. CDR1 and CDR2 (germline): SGHDT, YYEEEE. Trimming took off 4 bases at V and 2 bases at J, with 16 bases between the two ends. CDR3 bases: TGTGCCAGCAGCCGCAGGGGCTCCATAACCTACGAGCAGTACTTC. Encoded protein: CASSRRGSITYEQYF.

The rearrangement links TRBV29-1 to TRBJ2-5; no firm D call. CDR1 SQVTM and CDR2 ANQGSEA come from the germline V gene. The CDR3 is 13 residues long. Trimming shortened V by 0 bases and J by 4 bases, and 9 bases separated the two germline ends. The CDR3 reads CSVEDRYGETQYF. DNA of the CDR3: TGCAGCGTTGAAGATCGGTACGGAGAGACCCAGTACTTC. Filled out from reference TRBV29-1 and TRBJ2-5, the complete variable domain reads SAVISQKPSRDICQRGTSLTIQCQVDSQVTMMFWYRQQPGQSLTLIATANQGSEATYESGFVIDKFPISRPNLTFSTLTVSNMSPEDSSIYLCSVEDRYGETQYFGPGTRLLVL.

V usage is TRBV18 and J usage is TRBJ1-1, with a possible D match to TRBD1 (6 bases). With 3 bases removed from V and 0 bases from J, the gap between germline ends came to 14 bases. There are 16 residues in the CDR3. Germline V gene lookup returns CDR1 KGHSH and CDR2 LQKENI. Here the CDR3 reads CASSPTRTVMNTEAFF. CDR3 nucleotide sequence: TGTGCCAGCTCACCCACCCGGACAGTCATGAACACTGAAGCTTTCTTT.

Ten or more counts support this clone. The V gene is TRBV5-4, the J gene TRBJ2-1; D is perhaps TRBD2 (6 bases). The ends were cut back, 5 bases at V and 4 bases at J, with 13 bases in the middle. CDR1 is SGHNT, CDR2 YYREEE, per germline (reference sequence). The CDR3 runs to 14 residues. In DNA, the CDR3 is TGTGCCAGCAGGGTTGGAGGGAGATACAATGAGCAGTTCTTC. It translates to CASRVGGRYNEQFF.

The gene calls are TRBV5-3 and TRBJ1-2, with 7 bases that match TRBD1. TRBV5-3 is classed as an ORF, of uncertain function. V lost 5 bases and J lost 0; bases outside the gene matches: 13. CDR3 length equals 17 residues. The CDR3 DNA reads TGTGCCAGAAGTTACCCCGGACAGGAGGGGACTAACTATGGCTACACCTTC. It codes for CARSYPGQEGTNYGYTF.

This chain links TRBV7-2 with TRBJ2-7; perhaps TRBD1 as D (5 bases). Germline V CDR1 and CDR2: SGHTA, FQGNSA. V was shortened by 0 bases and J by 3 bases, with 12 bases between the two germline ends. The CDR3 runs 15 residues. The CDR3 DNA reads as TGTGCCAGCAGCTTAGCACACCAGGGTCTCTACGAGCAGTACTTC. Translating it yields CASSLAHQGLYEQYF.

V gene TRBV9 combines with J gene TRBJ1-1, with no clear D. The CDR3 has 14 amino acids. The V and J ends lost 3 bases and 3 bases respectively, with 12 bases between them. Germline CDR1 SGDLS, CDR2 YYNGEE. CDR3 in DNA: TGTGCCAGCAGCGCAGCCCCTCGGGACACTGAAGCTTTCTTT. Residues: CASSAAPRDTEAFF.

This chain connects TRBV28 to TRBJ1-5; D is unresolved. The CDR3 contains 14 residues. CDR1 is MDHEN and CDR2 is SYDVKM in the germline V gene. V lost 4 bases and J lost 4, with 11 bases in between. Written as DNA, the CDR3 is TGTGCCAGCAGTTCCGGAACAGCAAATCAGCCCCAGCATTTT. Translating gives CASSSGTANQPQHF.

This rearrangement joins TRBV27 to TRBJ1-2; tentatively, D is TRBD1 (6 bases). Germline CDR1 is MNHEY and CDR2 is SMNVEV (reference sequence). Trimming shortened V by 3 bases and J by 2 bases, and 7 bases separated the two germline ends. This CDR3 region has 13 residues. The CDR3 DNA reads TGTGCCAGCAGTTTGGGGGCGAACTATGGCTACACCTTC. It specifies CASSLGANYGYTF.

The rearrangement joins TRBV27 to TRBJ1-1; 7 nucleotides match TRBD1. Trimming cost V 5 bases and J 0 bases; bases outside gene matches: 9. This CDR3 comprises 16 residues. CDR1 is MNHEY, CDR2 SMNVEV, per germline (reference sequence). CDR3 protein: CASSPLTGTVNTEAFF. CDR3 DNA sequence: TGTGCCAGCAGTCCCCTGACAGGGACGGTGAACACTGAAGCTTTCTTT.

The genes are TRBV13 and TRBJ1-1; TRBD1 is a possible D gene (5 bases). V lost 5 bases and J lost 1, with 17 bases in between. This CDR3 has 16 residues. Looked up from germline, CDR1 is PRHDT and CDR2 is FYEKMQ (reference sequence). CDR3: CASSPPGGTRNTEAFF. In DNA form, the CDR3 reads TGTGCCAGCAGCCCTCCGGGGGGAACACGGAACACTGAAGCTTTCTTT.

This clone was observed a few times. The rearrangement uses TRBV3-1 (or the pseudogene TRBV3-2) and TRBJ1-2; D possibly corresponds to TRBD1 (5 bases). V was clipped by 4 bases and J by 5 bases, with 11 bases between them. Germline CDR1 is LGHDT and CDR2 is YNNKEL (reference sequence). This CDR3 is built from 13 residues. The CDR3 nucleotides are TGTGCCAGCAGCCCAGCGGGGGAGTATGGCTACACCTTC. As protein: CASSPAGEYGYTF.

V and J are TRBV20-1 and TRBJ2-5; 8 bases are shared with TRBD2. TRBJ2-7 matches the DNA end more closely, so the J call is doubtful. Germline V gives CDR1 DFQATT, CDR2 SNEGSKA (reference sequence). The CDR3 extends over 14 amino acids. As DNA, the CDR3 is TGCAGTGCTAGTGTAAGCGGGGGTTCCTACGAGCAGTACTTC. Translating gives CSASVSGGSYEQYF.

CDR3 coding DNA: TGTGCCAGCAGTTACTCTCTAGGACAACTCAAGAACACTGAAGCTTTCTTT. It yields the protein CASSYSLGQLKNTEAFF. This sequence joins TRBV6-2 or TRBV6-3 and TRBJ1-1; tentatively, D is TRBD1 (5 bases). CDR1 is MNHEY and CDR2 is SVGEGT in the germline V gene. V dropped 0 bases and J dropped 1 base, with 15 bases sitting between them. The CDR3 loop spans 17 amino acids.

The chain employs TRBV28 and TRBJ1-2; a weak D match, TRBD1 (5 bases). The CDR3 runs 14 residues. Germline CDR1 MDHEN, CDR2 SYDVKM. V lost 7 bases to trimming and J lost 8 bases, with 20 bases between them. CDR3 residues: CASTSDGRVGGYTF. In nucleotides, the CDR3 is TGTGCCAGCACCTCCGACGGCAGGGTAGGAGGCTACACCTTC.

This clone was counted only a few times. The J gene is TRBJ1-6, the V gene TRBV6-5; 7 nucleotides agree with TRBD1. The V and J ends lost 7 bases and 10 bases, in that order; junction bases with no gene match: 10. Germline-derived CDR1 and CDR2 are MNHEY and SVGAGI. The CDR3 runs to 14 residues. Here the CDR3 reads CASITRDSGSPLHF. The CDR3, as DNA: TGTGCCAGCATTACCCGGGACAGCGGGTCACCCCTCCACTTT.